These 18 T cell receptor beta chains were all obtained from the same sample, sequenced in a study of blood T cell repertoires in COVID-19. Clones were read by immunoSEQ multiplex PCR, and TCRdb kept only the in-frame ones, dropping some. Of fewer than 200,000 clones in the sample, about 74% were seen once. The specimen was peripheral blood. The receptors shown here come from a man in his 60s with acute or convalescent COVID-19.

This chain uses TRBV2 with TRBJ2-6, with D possibly TRBD1 on 5 matching bases. This CDR3 is built from 16 residues. V was pared by 3 bases and J by 4 bases, with 13 bases between. Germline values: CDR1 SNHLY, CDR2 FYNNEI. CDR3 loop: CASSEGRVSGANVLTF. DNA for the CDR3: TGTGCCAGCAGTGAGGGCAGGGTATCAGGGGCCAACGTCCTGACTTTC. The full variable domain, completed using reference TRBV2 and TRBJ2-6, is EPEVTQTPSHQVTQMGQEVILRCVPISNHLYFYWYRQILGQKVEFLVSFYNNEISEKSEIFDDQFSVERPDGSNFTLKIRSTKLEDSAMYFCASSEGRVSGANVLTFGAGSRLTVL.

This chain joins TRBV9 and TRBJ2-4, with 7 bases identical to TRBD1. CDR1 and CDR2 from the germline V gene are SGDLS and YYNGEE. V lost 3 bases to trimming and J lost 7 bases; unmatched junction nucleotides: 7. The CDR3 is 14 amino acids. CDR3 sequence: CASSAGTVENIQYF. CDR3 DNA: TGTGCCAGCAGCGCCGGGACAGTCGAGAACATTCAGTACTTC.

This clone has only a few counts. The chain has TRBV7-3 and TRBJ2-6; 7 positions agree with TRBD1. Germline CDR1 SGHTA, CDR2 FQGTGA. This CDR3 comprises 15 residues. J was trimmed by 4 bases and V by 5 bases; bases with no gene match: 5. The CDR3 protein is CASSRQGFGANVLTF. The CDR3 region has the DNA TGTGCCAGCAGCAGACAGGGTTTCGGGGCCAACGTCCTGACTTTC. Full variable domain (outside the CDR3, taken from reference TRBV7-3 and TRBJ2-6): GAGVSQTPSNKVTEKGKYVELRCDPISGHTALYWYRQSLGQGPEFLIYFQGTGAADDSGLPNDRFFAVRPEGSVSTLKIQRTERGDSAVYLCASSRQGFGANVLTFGAGSRLTVL.

The rearrangement links TRBV12-5 to TRBJ1-4; 10 bases are shared with TRBD1. Germline lookup yields CDR1 LGHNT and CDR2 FRNRAP. V lost 2 bases to trimming and J lost 5 bases; unmatched junction nucleotides: 2. The CDR3 contains 15 residues. Written as DNA, the CDR3 is TGTGCTAGTGGTTTGCGGACAGGGGGAAATGAAAAACTGTTTTTT. Its protein product is CASGLRTGGNEKLFF.

This chain links TRBV19 with TRBJ2-3, with TRBD2 matching over 7 bases. V lost 2 bases to trimming and J lost 3 bases; unmatched junction nucleotides: 2. The V gene's germline CDR1 is LNHDA and CDR2 SQIVND (reference sequence). There are 14 residues in the CDR3. The CDR3 DNA sequence: TGTGCCAGTAGTATACTGGGGGGGACAGATACGCAGTATTTT. Protein product: CASSILGGTDTQYF. Variable domain in full (rest from reference TRBV19 and TRBJ2-3): DGGITQSPKYLFRKEGQNVTLSCEQNLNHDAMYWYRQDPGQGLRLIYYSQIVNDFQKGDIAEGYSVSREKKESFPLTVTSAQKNPTAFYLCASSILGGTDTQYFGPGTRLTVL.

About this clone itself: In the same sample, other DNA sequences code for this CDR3. The chain joins TRBV7-2 to TRBJ2-7, with D perhaps TRBD1 (6 bases). Germline CDR1 is SGHTA and CDR2 is FQGNSA. The CDR3 runs to 14 residues. Trimming pared 3 bases from V and 1 base from J, leaving 10 bases between. The CDR3 sequence: CASSLDTGSYEQYF. Here the CDR3 DNA reads TGTGCCAGCAGCTTGGACACAGGGTCCTACGAGCAGTACTTC. The full variable domain, its missing parts supplied by reference TRBV7-2 and TRBJ2-7, is GAGVSQSPSNKVTEKGKDVELRCDPISGHTALYWYRQSLGQGLEFLIYFQGNSAPDKSGLPSDRFSAERTGGSVSTLTIQRTQQEDSAVYLCASSLDTGSYEQYFGPGTRLTVT.

V gene TRBV18 combines with J gene TRBJ2-3, with TRBD1 matching 8 bases. Germline assignment: CDR1 KGHSH and CDR2 LQKENI. The CDR3 spans 17 residues. The V and J ends lost 3 bases and 1 base, in that order; junction bases with no gene match: 9. CDR3 residues: CASSPPDRGQRTDTQYF. CDR3 bases: TGTGCCAGCTCACCTCCCGACAGGGGCCAACGCACAGATACGCAGTATTTT.

The J gene is TRBJ2-5, the V gene TRBV5-1, with D maybe TRBD2 (6 bases). The CDR3 totals 13 residues. From germline, CDR1 is SGHRS and CDR2 YFSETQ. V gave up 3 bases and J gave up 5 bases, with 11 bases separating them. DNA for the CDR3: TGCGCCAGCAGCTACGGAGGGGACGAGACCCAGTACTTC. Protein product: CASSYGGDETQYF. The complete variable domain, with remaining parts taken from reference TRBV5-1 and TRBJ2-5, reads KAGVTQTPRYLIKTRGQQVTLSCSPISGHRSVSWYQQTPGQGLQFLFEYFSETQRNKGNFPGRFSGRQFSNSRSEMNVSTLELGDSALYLCASSYGGDETQYFGPGTRLLVL.

The J gene is TRBJ2-3, the V gene TRBV27, with unresolved D. The CDR3 is 11 residues long. Looked up from germline, CDR1 is MNHEY and CDR2 is SMNVEV (reference sequence). V was shortened by 6 bases and J by 2 bases, with 3 bases between the two germline ends. The CDR3 is CASSHTDTQYF. Written as DNA, the CDR3 is TGTGCCAGCAGCCACACAGATACGCAGTATTTT.

The chain uses TRBV5-6 and TRBJ2-1; D is possibly TRBD1 (5 bases). The CDR3 totals 15 residues. The V end was cut by 0 bases, the J end by 6 bases, with 13 bases between. Germline CDR1 is SGHDT and CDR2 is YYEEEE. CDR3 sequence reads: CASSLGGPMGNEQFF. Here the CDR3 DNA reads TGTGCCAGCAGCTTGGGGGGCCCCATGGGCAATGAGCAGTTCTTC. The full variable domain, with the rest looked up from reference TRBV5-6 and TRBJ2-1, is DAGVTQSPTHLIKTRGQQVTLRCSPKSGHDTVSWYQQALGQGPQFIFQYYEEEERQRGNFPDRFSGHQFPNYSSELNVNALLLGDSALYLCASSLGGPMGNEQFFGPGTRLTVL.

J is TRBJ2-7 and V is TRBV30; TRBD2 aligns across 7 bases. J gave up 1 base and V 8 bases, and 8 bases lay outside the gene matches. This CDR3 has 13 amino acids. Germline CDR1 and CDR2: GTSNPN and SVGIG (reference sequence). This chain's CDR3 is CAGLWGGSYEQYF. Here the CDR3 DNA reads TGTGCCGGACTTTGGGGGGGATCCTACGAGCAGTACTTC.

The sample holds a few counts of this clone. This chain uses TRBV2 with TRBJ1-4; 7 nucleotides align to TRBD1. Germline CDR1 reads SNHLY; CDR2 reads FYNNEI. This CDR3 has 14 amino acids. V trimming: 6 bases; J trimming: 5 bases; junction bases outside the gene matches: 6. The CDR3 sequence is CASSSGQTNEKLFF. CDR3 DNA: TGTGCCAGCAGCTCGGGACAGACCAATGAAAAACTGTTTTTT. Drawing the rest from reference TRBV2 and TRBJ1-4, the complete variable domain is EPEVTQTPSHQVTQMGQEVILRCVPISNHLYFYWYRQILGQKVEFLVSFYNNEISEKSEIFDDQFSVERPDGSNFTLKIRSTKLEDSAMYFCASSSGQTNEKLFFGSGTQLSVL.

The chain links TRBV10-3 to TRBJ1-1; 7 bases match TRBD1. Per the germline V gene, CDR1 is ENHRY and CDR2 is SYGVKD. CDR3 length: 15 amino acids. The junction had 7 bases not matched to a gene; V was cut back by 2 bases and J by 4 bases. The CDR3 is CAISELGAGGTEAFF. Written as DNA, the CDR3 is TGTGCCATCAGTGAGCTTGGGGCAGGGGGCACTGAAGCTTTCTTT.

The V call is TRBV7-2, the J call TRBJ2-7; 8 bases match TRBD2. In germline, CDR1 is SGHTA, CDR2 FQGNSA. Germline trimming cut 3 bases from V and 2 bases from J; bases unmatched to any gene: 6. There are 15 residues in the CDR3. The CDR3 DNA sequence: TGTGCCAGCAGCTTGATTGGGACTAGGGCCTACGAGCAGTACTTC. Its protein product is CASSLIGTRAYEQYF.

The J gene is TRBJ2-3, the V gene TRBV4-1; D uncertain. The CDR3 totals 17 residues. Germline-derived CDR1 and CDR2 are MGHRA and YSYEKL. Between the trimmed V and J ends, which lost 0 bases and 0 bases, there was a span of 13 bases. The CDR3 loop reads CASSQESSAFSTDTQYF. The DNA of the CDR3 is TGCGCCAGCAGCCAAGAATCCAGCGCCTTTAGCACAGATACGCAGTATTTT.

The CDR3 sequence is CASSVADSSSYEQYF. CDR3 bases: TGTGCCAGCAGCGTCGCAGACAGTTCCTCCTACGAGCAGTACTTC. The chain combines TRBV9 with TRBJ2-7; the D gene is possibly TRBD1 (5 bases). CDR1 SGDLS and CDR2 YYNGEE come from the germline V gene. V lost 2 bases to trimming and J lost 0 bases, with 12 bases between them. The CDR3 totals 15 residues.

The rearrangement uses TRBV19 and TRBJ2-1, with 10 bases that match TRBD1. Per germline, CDR1 LNHDA and CDR2 SQIVND (reference sequence). The CDR3 totals 15 residues. After removal of 8 bases from V and 8 bases from J, the junction contained 12 bases not matched to a gene. The CDR3 bases are TGTGCCAGTTTAGGGGCTATGGGACAGGGGCATGAGCAGTTCTTC. This gives the protein CASLGAMGQGHEQFF.

The CDR3: CASSLTGGDPEAFF. CDR3 nucleotide sequence: TGTGCCAGCAGCTTAACAGGGGGCGATCCTGAAGCTTTCTTT. V and J are TRBV5-4 and TRBJ1-1, with 9 bases aligning to TRBD1. Germline CDR1 reads SGHNT; CDR2 reads YYREEE (reference sequence). The CDR3 extends over 14 amino acids. The V and J ends lost 2 bases and 6 bases, in that order; junction bases with no gene match: 5.